These 14 T cell receptor beta chains share one sample of origin, sequenced in a study of OX40 agonist ivuxolimab in advanced cancers. Assay used: immunoSEQ multiplex PCR; TCRdb lists only in-frame clones, some missing. Found here are tens of thousands of clones, roughly 87% of them singletons; the top ten hold 0.32%. Sequenced here: CD4+ or CD8+ T cells sorted from blood, sampled in a trial of the OX40 agonist ivuxolimab. All receptors derive from an adult with an advanced solid tumor such as melanoma, head and neck, liver or kidney cancer.

This chain connects TRBV11-3 to TRBJ2-1; a weak D match, TRBD2 (6 bases). Germline CDR1 is SGHNT and CDR2 is YENEEA. Between the trimmed V and J ends, which lost 5 bases and 4 bases, there was a span of 18 bases. The length of the CDR3 is 16 residues. CDR3 sequence: CASSQTSRGPYNEQFF. DNA for the CDR3: TGTGCCAGCAGCCAAACTAGCCGGGGCCCTTACAATGAGCAGTTCTTC.

This clone was counted a single time. The V and J genes are TRBV5-6 and TRBJ2-5; D may be TRBD1 or TRBD2 (6 bases each). CDR3 length: 16 amino acids. Germline CDR1 and CDR2: SGHDT and YYEEEE. Trimming left V 1 base short and J 2 bases short, with 15 bases between. This CDR3 is CASSLTGTSTQETQYF. DNA for the CDR3: TGTGCCAGCAGCTTGACAGGGACTTCTACTCAAGAGACCCAGTACTTC.

The V call is TRBV5-1, the J call TRBJ1-1; D is ambiguous. Trimming took off 5 bases at V and 1 base at J, with 15 bases between the two ends. CDR1 is SGHRS and CDR2 is YFSETQ in the germline V gene. The CDR3 runs to 15 residues. CDR3 sequence (DNA): TGCGCCAGCAGTTCCAGCCCCAGAAGGAACACTGAAGCTTTCTTT. It translates to CASSSSPRRNTEAFF.

The chain links TRBV19 to TRBJ2-5, with D perhaps matching TRBD1 (6 bases). This CDR3 has 13 residues. V lost 4 bases to trimming and J lost 5 bases, with 11 bases between them. Germline V CDR1 and CDR2: LNHDA, SQIVND (reference sequence). CDR3 sequence: CASSSIRGETQYF. The CDR3 DNA reads TGTGCCAGTAGTAGCATCAGGGGTGAGACCCAGTACTTC.

The chain uses TRBV9 and TRBJ1-4; D possibly corresponds to TRBD1 (5 bases). This CDR3 has 15 residues. Germline V gene lookup returns CDR1 SGDLS and CDR2 YYNGEE. Between the trimmed V and J ends, which lost 0 bases and 7 bases, there was a span of 13 bases. CDR3 sequence reads: CASSVAMGGGEKLFF. CDR3 sequence (DNA): TGTGCCAGCAGCGTAGCTATGGGGGGAGGTGAAAAACTGTTTTTT.

The chain couples TRBV6-5 to TRBJ1-2; 7 bases match TRBD1. Trimming at V came to 2 bases and at J to 4 bases, leaving 7 bases not matched to a gene. This CDR3 is 15 amino acids long. The V gene's germline CDR1 is MNHEY and CDR2 SVGAGI. In nucleotides, the CDR3 is TGTGCCAGCAGTTACAACCGACAGGGTAGCTATGGCTACACCTTC. This sequence encodes CASSYNRQGSYGYTF.

The chain is built from TRBV5-5 and TRBJ1-5; a possible D gene is TRBD1 (6 bases). Trimming cost V 4 bases and J 4 bases, with 15 bases left between them. Germline CDR1 SGHKS, CDR2 YYEKEE (reference sequence). The length of the CDR3 is 15 residues. The chain's CDR3 is CASSPGHLKNQPQHF. The CDR3 region has the DNA TGTGCCAGCAGCCCGGGACACCTCAAGAATCAGCCCCAGCATTTT. The variable domain in full, completed from reference TRBV5-5 and TRBJ1-5, reads DAGVTQSPTHLIKTRGQQVTLRCSPISGHKSVSWYQQVLGQGPQFIFQYYEKEERGRGNFPDRFSARQFPNYSSELNVNALLLGDSALYLCASSPGHLKNQPQHFGDGTRLSIL.

J is TRBJ2-7 and V is TRBV7-8; a weak D match, TRBD2 (5 bases). Between the trimmed V and J ends, which lost 1 base and 6 bases, there was a span of 10 bases. CDR1 is SGHVS, CDR2 FQNEAQ, per germline. This CDR3 contains 13 residues. CDR3 in amino acids: CASSLGGSGEQYF. The CDR3 nucleotides read TGTGCCAGCAGCTTAGGCGGGTCCGGCGAGCAGTACTTC.

This clone was recorded only once. The rearrangement joins TRBV6-5 to TRBJ2-2; TRBD1 matches at 10 bases. This CDR3 region has 15 residues. Trimming at V came to 3 bases and at J to 5 bases, leaving 3 bases not matched to a gene. The germline gives CDR1 MNHEY, CDR2 SVGAGI. The CDR3 DNA is TGTGCCAGCAGTTATCGGGACAGGGGTACCGGGGAGCTGTTTTTT. Translated, it gives CASSYRDRGTGELFF.

The J gene is TRBJ2-7, the V gene TRBV11-1, with D uncertain. This CDR3 comprises 9 residues. Trimming cost V 8 bases and J 5 bases, with 4 bases left between them. Looked up from germline, CDR1 is SGHAT and CDR2 is FQDESV (reference sequence). The CDR3 region has the DNA TGTGCCAGCGCCCACGAGCAGTACTTC. It specifies CASAHEQYF.

The chain joins TRBV18 to TRBJ1-3; 8 bases match TRBD1. This CDR3 has 14 residues. The ends lost 4 bases at V and 2 bases at J; junction bases unmatched: 1. Looked up from germline, CDR1 is KGHSH and CDR2 is LQKENI. The CDR3: CASSQGQAGNTIYF. CDR3 coding DNA: TGTGCCAGCTCACAGGGACAGGCTGGAAACACCATATATTTT.

This sequence joins TRBV4-3 and TRBJ2-7, with TRBD2 as a possible D gene (5 bases). The CDR3 spans 14 residues. CDR1 LGHNA and CDR2 YSLEER come from the germline V gene. V lost 4 bases and J 2 bases, leaving 12 bases between the germline ends. CDR3 bases: TGCGCCAGCAGCCTCAAGCGCGGGCCCTACGAGCAGTACTTC. Translating gives CASSLKRGPYEQYF.

The V call is TRBV19, the J call TRBJ2-3; D tentatively fits TRBD1 or TRBD2 (5 bases each). This CDR3 is 16 amino acids long. Germline loops: CDR1 LNHDA, CDR2 SQIVND (reference sequence). Trimming removed 4 bases at V and 2 bases at J, with 16 bases between. This CDR3 reads CASSRRDAPNTDTQYF. The CDR3 nucleotides are TGTGCCAGTAGTAGACGGGACGCTCCTAACACAGATACGCAGTATTTT.

The V call is TRBV19, the J call TRBJ1-5; D gene unclear. The CDR3 loop spans 14 amino acids. V lost 8 bases, J lost 0 bases, and 11 bases lay in between. Germline V gene sequence: CDR1 LNHDA, CDR2 SQIVND (reference sequence). The CDR3 here is CASLGRYSNQPQHF. The CDR3 region has the DNA TGTGCCAGTCTCGGCCGGTATAGCAATCAGCCCCAGCATTTT. Full variable domain (outside the CDR3, taken from reference TRBV19 and TRBJ1-5): DGGITQSPKYLFRKEGQNVTLSCEQNLNHDAMYWYRQDPGQGLRLIYYSQIVNDFQKGDIAEGYSVSREKKESFPLTVTSAQKNPTAFYLCASLGRYSNQPQHFGDGTRLSIL.